Listed below are T cell receptor beta chains from one sample, sequenced in a study of cytomegalovirus exposure and HLA in healthy donors. The method was immunoSEQ multiplex PCR; TCRdb's version includes in-frame clones alone and lacks a portion of them. The table shows tens of thousands of clones, with approximately 93% occurring only once. The specimen was PBMCs. The receptor source for this set is a young man in good health and CMV-seropositive. Each CDR3 is given with its conserved first and last residue. Fields, in order: J gene, clone size, V gene, D gene, CDR3 protein, CDR3 DNA. D genes are given only for firm matches. Rows may omit the clone size; those that give it use once, few, many or a size class.

j_call: TRBJ2-7
clone_size: once
v_call: TRBV27
d_call: TRBD2
cdr3_aa: CASSIPGTRGLGEQYF
cdr3_nt: TGTGCCAGCAGTATCCCCGGGACTAGAGGGCTCGGGGAGCAGTACTTC

j_call: TRBJ2-1
clone_size: NA
v_call: TRBV6-1
d_call: NA
cdr3_aa: CASSEVAHPRFF
cdr3_nt: TGTGCCAGCAGTGAAGTGGCACATCCTCGGTTCTTC

j_call: TRBJ2-6
clone_size: NA
v_call: TRBV5-6
d_call: NA
cdr3_aa: CASSSRLDSAGLDLTF
cdr3_nt: TGTGCCAGCAGCTCCCGATTAGACTCAGCTGGGTTGGACCTGACTTTC

j_call: TRBJ2-2
clone_size: once
v_call: TRBV10-1
d_call: TRBD2
cdr3_aa: CASSETGLVSGELFF
cdr3_nt: TGCGCCAGCAGTGAAACGGGACTAGTGTCCGGGGAGCTGTTTTTT

j_call: TRBJ2-3
clone_size: NA
v_call: TRBV5-1
d_call: TRBD2
cdr3_aa: CASSLSSTSDGTDTQYF
cdr3_nt: TGCGCCAGCAGCTTGTCATCAACTAGCGACGGCACAGATACGCAGTATTTT

j_call: TRBJ2-1
clone_size: NA
v_call: TRBV19
d_call: TRBD2
cdr3_aa: CASSQLLQGGGLYNEQFF
cdr3_nt: TGTGCCAGTAGTCAACTTCTGCAGGGCGGGGGTTTATACAATGAGCAGTTCTTC

j_call: TRBJ2-3
clone_size: NA
v_call: TRBV9
d_call: TRBD2
cdr3_aa: CASSVGLAGTASTDTQYF
cdr3_nt: TGTGCCAGCAGCGTAGGGCTAGCGGGGACTGCTAGCACAGATACGCAGTATTTT

j_call: TRBJ1-1
clone_size: NA
v_call: TRBV29-1
d_call: NA
cdr3_aa: CSVEAQGREAFF
cdr3_nt: TGCAGCGTTGAAGCCCAGGGCCGGGAAGCTTTCTTT

j_call: TRBJ2-3
clone_size: NA
v_call: TRBV6-5
d_call: TRBD1
cdr3_aa: CASSSFPGQGTDTQYF
cdr3_nt: TGTGCCAGCAGTTCCTTCCCGGGACAGGGCACAGATACGCAGTATTTT

j_call: TRBJ2-3
clone_size: NA
v_call: TRBV5-1
d_call: TRBD1
cdr3_aa: CASSTYGTGGGATQYF
cdr3_nt: TGCGCCAGCAGCACCTACGGGACAGGGGGCGGTGCGACGCAGTATTTT

j_call: TRBJ2-1
clone_size: NA
v_call: TRBV28
d_call: NA
cdr3_aa: CASSFPALQTFF
cdr3_nt: TGTGCCAGCAGTTTTCCCGCGCTCCAAACGTTCTTC

j_call: TRBJ2-1
clone_size: NA
v_call: TRBV7-2
d_call: NA
cdr3_aa: CASSPGVSYNEQFF
cdr3_nt: TGTGCCAGCAGCCCTGGAGTCTCCTACAATGAGCAGTTCTTC

j_call: TRBJ2-5
clone_size: few
v_call: TRBV7-7
d_call: TRBD2
cdr3_aa: CASSPSGSMETQYF
cdr3_nt: TGTGCTAGCAGCCCTAGCGGGAGCATGGAGACCCAGTACTTC

j_call: TRBJ2-3
clone_size: NA
v_call: TRBV23-1
d_call: NA
cdr3_aa: CASSQAWRAGSSTDTQYF
cdr3_nt: TGCGCCAGCAGTCAGGCCTGGAGGGCGGGATCTAGCACAGATACGCAGTATTTT

j_call: TRBJ2-5
clone_size: once
v_call: TRBV7-2
d_call: NA
cdr3_aa: CASSLVLRETQYF
cdr3_nt: TGTGCCAGCAGCTTGGTCCTGAGAGAGACCCAGTACTTC

j_call: TRBJ1-1
clone_size: NA
v_call: TRBV7-9
d_call: NA
cdr3_aa: CASSLNTEAFF
cdr3_nt: TGTGCCAGCAGCCTTAACACTGAAGCTTTCTTT

j_call: TRBJ2-7
clone_size: NA
v_call: TRBV5-1
d_call: NA
cdr3_aa: CASSLDRSSGEQYF
cdr3_nt: TGCGCCAGCAGCTTGGACAGGTCCTCCGGGGAGCAGTACTTC

j_call: TRBJ2-7
clone_size: NA
v_call: TRBV7-2
d_call: TRBD1
cdr3_aa: CASSHRGLAYEQYF
cdr3_nt: TGTGCCAGCAGCCACAGGGGGCTTGCCTACGAGCAGTACTTC

j_call: TRBJ2-7
clone_size: NA
v_call: TRBV5-1
d_call: TRBD1
cdr3_aa: CASSLQADRGRHEQYF
cdr3_nt: TGCGCCAGCAGCTTGCAGGCCGACAGGGGGCGACACGAGCAGTACTTC

j_call: TRBJ2-3
clone_size: NA
v_call: TRBV9
d_call: NA
cdr3_aa: CASSVQDIADTQYF
cdr3_nt: TGTGCCAGCAGCGTACAAGATATAGCAGATACGCAGTATTTT

j_call: TRBJ1-2
clone_size: NA
v_call: TRBV6-5
d_call: NA
cdr3_aa: CASSAQINYGYTF
cdr3_nt: TGTGCCAGCAGTGCACAGATAAACTATGGCTACACCTTC

j_call: TRBJ1-4
clone_size: NA
v_call: TRBV5-1
d_call: NA
cdr3_aa: CASSSGPQGSSEKLFF
cdr3_nt: TGCGCCAGCAGCTCCGGGCCCCAGGGGTCGTCAGAAAAACTGTTTTTT

j_call: TRBJ1-2
clone_size: NA
v_call: TRBV6-5
d_call: TRBD1
cdr3_aa: CASKIQGALYGYTF
cdr3_nt: TGTGCCAGCAAAATCCAGGGGGCCCTCTATGGCTACACCTTC

j_call: TRBJ2-1
clone_size: NA
v_call: TRBV7-9
d_call: TRBD2
cdr3_aa: CASSRSGRVSNEQFF
cdr3_nt: TGTGCCAGCAGCCGGAGCGGGAGAGTCTCCAATGAGCAGTTCTTC

j_call: TRBJ1-5
clone_size: NA
v_call: TRBV28
d_call: NA
cdr3_aa: CASSLAGRSNQPQHF
cdr3_nt: TGTGCCAGCAGTTTGGCAGGGCGGAGCAATCAGCCCCAGCATTTT

j_call: TRBJ2-3
clone_size: NA
v_call: TRBV5-6
d_call: TRBD2
cdr3_aa: CASSLARGGRDTQYF
cdr3_nt: TGTGCCAGCAGCTTGGCACGGGGGGGGAGAGATACGCAGTATTTT

j_call: TRBJ1-1
clone_size: NA
v_call: TRBV7-3
d_call: TRBD1
cdr3_aa: CASSSQGVDTEAFF
cdr3_nt: TGTGCCAGCAGCTCCCAGGGGGTTGACACTGAAGCTTTCTTT

j_call: TRBJ1-1
clone_size: NA
v_call: TRBV5-1
d_call: NA
cdr3_aa: CASSLFPGWSTEAFF
cdr3_nt: TGCGCCAGCAGCTTGTTCCCAGGGTGGAGTACTGAAGCTTTCTTT

j_call: TRBJ2-1
clone_size: NA
v_call: TRBV7-9
d_call: TRBD1
cdr3_aa: CASSHRDRDNNEQFF
cdr3_nt: TGTGCCAGCAGCCATCGGGACAGGGATAACAATGAGCAGTTCTTC

j_call: TRBJ1-1
clone_size: NA
v_call: TRBV9
d_call: NA
cdr3_aa: CASTRQGGGRAFF
cdr3_nt: TGTGCCAGCACCCGCCAAGGGGGTGGAAGAGCTTTCTTT

j_call: TRBJ2-5
clone_size: NA
v_call: TRBV5-1
d_call: TRBD1
cdr3_aa: CASSLVGAGTGETQYF
cdr3_nt: TGCGCCAGCAGCTTGGTGGGGGCGGGGACAGGAGAGACCCAGTACTTC

j_call: TRBJ2-7
clone_size: once
v_call: TRBV28
d_call: TRBD2
cdr3_aa: CASSLAAGAYEQYF
cdr3_nt: TGTGCCAGCAGTTTAGCGGCGGGAGCCTACGAGCAGTACTTC

j_call: TRBJ2-7
clone_size: NA
v_call: TRBV10-3
d_call: TRBD1
cdr3_aa: CAISEGTASSYEQYF
cdr3_nt: TGTGCCATCAGTGAAGGGACAGCTAGCTCCTACGAGCAGTACTTC

j_call: TRBJ1-2
clone_size: NA
v_call: TRBV27
d_call: TRBD1
cdr3_aa: CASSSSRGVGYTF
cdr3_nt: TGTGCCAGCAGTTCGTCCAGGGGGGTTGGCTACACCTTC

j_call: TRBJ1-2
clone_size: NA
v_call: TRBV6-5
d_call: NA
cdr3_aa: CASSYSLGSYGYTF
cdr3_nt: TGTGCCAGCAGTTACTCTTTGGGGAGTTATGGCTACACCTTC

j_call: TRBJ2-2
clone_size: NA
v_call: TRBV5-4
d_call: TRBD2
cdr3_aa: CASSASSGETGELFF
cdr3_nt: TGTGCCAGCAGCGCGTCTAGCGGGGAAACCGGGGAGCTGTTTTTT

j_call: TRBJ2-3
clone_size: NA
v_call: TRBV27
d_call: TRBD2
cdr3_aa: CASSYLAGVPDTQYF
cdr3_nt: TGTGCCAGCAGTTATCTAGCGGGAGTGCCCGATACGCAGTATTTT

j_call: TRBJ1-5
clone_size: NA
v_call: TRBV4-1
d_call: NA
cdr3_aa: CASSQRAVGYNQPQHF
cdr3_nt: TGCGCCAGCAGCCAAAGAGCCGTCGGGTACAATCAGCCCCAGCATTTT

j_call: TRBJ2-7
clone_size: once
v_call: TRBV25-1
d_call: TRBD2
cdr3_aa: CASSELTSGRAYEQYF
cdr3_nt: TGTGCCAGCAGTGAACTTACTAGCGGGAGGGCCTACGAGCAGTACTTC

j_call: TRBJ2-5
clone_size: NA
v_call: TRBV6-5
d_call: NA
cdr3_aa: CASSYGFSETQYF
cdr3_nt: TGTGCCAGCAGTTACGGCTTCTCAGAGACCCAGTACTTC

j_call: TRBJ1-5
clone_size: NA
v_call: TRBV6-1
d_call: NA
cdr3_aa: CASSTRGDQPQHF
cdr3_nt: TGTGCCAGCAGCACAAGGGGCGATCAGCCCCAGCATTTT

j_call: TRBJ1-2
clone_size: NA
v_call: TRBV5-6
d_call: NA
cdr3_aa: CASLDSGTASGYTF
cdr3_nt: TGTGCCAGCCTTGACAGTGGAACAGCCAGTGGCTACACCTTC

j_call: TRBJ1-2
clone_size: NA
v_call: TRBV18
d_call: TRBD1
cdr3_aa: CASSPLEGASYGYTF
cdr3_nt: TGTGCCAGCTCCCCGTTGGAGGGGGCCAGCTATGGCTACACCTTC

j_call: TRBJ2-5
clone_size: NA
v_call: TRBV7-2
d_call: TRBD2
cdr3_aa: CASSPSGIGETQYF
cdr3_nt: TGTGCCAGCAGTCCTAGCGGGATAGGGGAGACCCAGTACTTC

j_call: TRBJ2-5
clone_size: NA
v_call: TRBV2
d_call: TRBD2
cdr3_aa: CASTPRRGAGVRETQYF
cdr3_nt: TGTGCCAGCACCCCCCGGAGGGGAGCGGGAGTTCGGGAGACCCAGTACTTC

j_call: TRBJ2-7
clone_size: NA
v_call: TRBV15
d_call: NA
cdr3_aa: CATSRGEGGRHEQYF
cdr3_nt: TGTGCCACCAGCAGAGGTGAGGGGGGGAGGCACGAGCAGTACTTC

j_call: TRBJ2-7
clone_size: NA
v_call: TRBV15
d_call: TRBD1
cdr3_aa: CATSSLNDRGRNEQYF
cdr3_nt: TGTGCCACCAGCAGCCTCAACGACAGGGGTAGGAACGAGCAGTACTTC

j_call: TRBJ1-3
clone_size: NA
v_call: TRBV18
d_call: NA
cdr3_aa: CASSPADPSSGNTIYF
cdr3_nt: TGTGCCAGCTCACCGGCCGATCCGTCCTCTGGAAACACCATATATTTT

j_call: TRBJ2-5
clone_size: NA
v_call: TRBV19
d_call: TRBD1
cdr3_aa: CASNGQDKETQYF
cdr3_nt: TGTGCCAGTAACGGACAGGACAAAGAGACCCAGTACTTC

j_call: TRBJ2-7
clone_size: few
v_call: TRBV7-9
d_call: TRBD1
cdr3_aa: CAVQSTGPEQYF
cdr3_nt: TGTGCCGTCCAGTCGACAGGGCCCGAGCAGTACTTC

j_call: TRBJ2-2
clone_size: NA
v_call: TRBV6-1
d_call: TRBD1
cdr3_aa: CASKDRPNTGELFF
cdr3_nt: TGTGCCAGCAAGGACAGGCCGAACACCGGGGAGCTGTTTTTT

j_call: TRBJ2-1
clone_size: NA
v_call: TRBV10-3
d_call: TRBD2
cdr3_aa: CAISESMGGEHNEQFF
cdr3_nt: TGTGCCATCAGTGAGTCGATGGGAGGGGAGCACAATGAGCAGTTCTTC

j_call: TRBJ1-2
clone_size: NA
v_call: TRBV6-1
d_call: NA
cdr3_aa: CASSETQGRDGYTF
cdr3_nt: TGTGCCAGCAGTGAAACCCAGGGGCGGGATGGCTACACCTTC

j_call: TRBJ2-7
clone_size: NA
v_call: TRBV5-4
d_call: NA
cdr3_aa: CASREGQDPSYEQYF
cdr3_nt: TGTGCCAGCAGAGAGGGCCAGGACCCCTCCTACGAGCAGTACTTC

j_call: TRBJ2-1
clone_size: NA
v_call: TRBV4-2
d_call: NA
cdr3_aa: CASSQEIGSGRYNEQFF
cdr3_nt: TGTGCCAGCAGCCAAGAAATCGGGAGCGGGCGCTACAATGAGCAGTTCTTC

j_call: TRBJ2-1
clone_size: NA
v_call: TRBV9
d_call: NA
cdr3_aa: CASSVAGAYNEQFF
cdr3_nt: TGTGCCAGCAGCGTAGCGGGTGCCTACAATGAGCAGTTCTTC